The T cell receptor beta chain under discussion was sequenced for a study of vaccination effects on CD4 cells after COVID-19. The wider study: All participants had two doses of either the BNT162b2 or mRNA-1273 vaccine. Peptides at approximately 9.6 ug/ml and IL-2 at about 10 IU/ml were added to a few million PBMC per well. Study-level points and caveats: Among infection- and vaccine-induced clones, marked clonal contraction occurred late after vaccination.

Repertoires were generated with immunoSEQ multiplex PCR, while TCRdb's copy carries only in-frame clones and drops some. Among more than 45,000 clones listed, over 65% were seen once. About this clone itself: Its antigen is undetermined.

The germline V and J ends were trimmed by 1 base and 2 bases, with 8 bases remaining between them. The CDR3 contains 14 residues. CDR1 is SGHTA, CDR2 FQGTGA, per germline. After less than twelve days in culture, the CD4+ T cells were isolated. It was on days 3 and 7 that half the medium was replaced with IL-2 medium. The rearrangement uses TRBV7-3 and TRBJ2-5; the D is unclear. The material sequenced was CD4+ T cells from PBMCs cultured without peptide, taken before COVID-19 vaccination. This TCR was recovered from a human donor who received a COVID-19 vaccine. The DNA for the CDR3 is TGTGCCAGCAGCTTAATGGGCAGTCAAGAGACCCAGTACTTC. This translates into CASSLMGSQETQYF.